The present T cell receptor beta chain was sequenced within a study of T cells in Graves' hyperthyroidism and ophthalmopathy. The investigators amplified TCR beta CDR3 regions from RNA transcripts. The study used the HTBI primer set for a first-round RT-PCR of the TCR CDR3. TCRdb re-derived calls from the multiplex PCR reads in MiXCR, one entry per CDR3 protein. The sample holds approximately 480,000 distinct CDR3 sequences, under 25% seen once. Trimming stripped 5 bases from V and 0 bases from J, with 19 bases between. CDR3 length: 17 residues. Germline V gene sequence: CDR1 SGHVS, CDR2 FNYEAQ. The sample holds a few counts of this clonotype. Stable Graves' hyperthyroidism meant no ophthalmopathy progression within 18 months.

The sequence was obtained from a man aged 18 to 30 with Graves' hyperthyroidism. The chain combines TRBV7-6 with TRBJ1-2; maybe TRBD1 (6 bases). Sequenced: blood. In DNA form, the CDR3 reads TGTGCCAGCAGCCCAGGGTTGGCAGGGGACTCTAACTATGGCTACACCTTC. The encoded protein is CASSPGLAGDSNYGYTF. The full variable domain, with the rest looked up from reference TRBV7-6 and TRBJ1-2, is GAGVSQSPRYKVTKRGQDVALRCDPISGHVSLYWYRQALGQGPEFLTYFNYEAQQDKSGLPNDRFSAERPEGSISTLTIQRTEQRDSAMYRCASSPGLAGDSNYGYTFGSGTRLTVV.